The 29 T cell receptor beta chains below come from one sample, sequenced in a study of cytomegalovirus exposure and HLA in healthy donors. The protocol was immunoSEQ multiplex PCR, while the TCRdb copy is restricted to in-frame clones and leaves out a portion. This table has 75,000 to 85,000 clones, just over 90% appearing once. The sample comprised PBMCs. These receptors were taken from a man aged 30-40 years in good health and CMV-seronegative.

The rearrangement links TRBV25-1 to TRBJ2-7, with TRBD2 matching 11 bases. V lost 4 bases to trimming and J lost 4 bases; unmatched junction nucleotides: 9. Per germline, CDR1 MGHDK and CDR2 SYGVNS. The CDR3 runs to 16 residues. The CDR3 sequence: CASSGNSGRAYYEQYF. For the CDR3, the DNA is TGTGCCAGCAGTGGAAATAGCGGGAGGGCCTATTACGAGCAGTACTTC.

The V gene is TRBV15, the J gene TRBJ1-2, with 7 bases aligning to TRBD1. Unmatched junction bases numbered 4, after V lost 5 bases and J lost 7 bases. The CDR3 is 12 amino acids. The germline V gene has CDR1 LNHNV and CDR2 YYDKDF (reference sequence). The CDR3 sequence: CATSGDRAGYTF. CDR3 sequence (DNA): TGTGCCACCAGCGGTGACAGGGCTGGCTACACCTTC. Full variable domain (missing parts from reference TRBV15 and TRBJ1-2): DAMVIQNPRYQVTQFGKPVTLSCSQTLNHNVMYWYQQKSSQAPKLLFHYYDKDFNNEADTPDNFQSRRPNTSFCFLDIRSPGLGDTAMYLCATSGDRAGYTFGSGTRLTVV.

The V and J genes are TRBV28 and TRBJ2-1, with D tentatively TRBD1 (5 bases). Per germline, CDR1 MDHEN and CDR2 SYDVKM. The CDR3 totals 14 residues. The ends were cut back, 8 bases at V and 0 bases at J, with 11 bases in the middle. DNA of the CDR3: TGTGCCAGCCAGGACACCCTCTCCTACAATGAGCAGTTCTTC. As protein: CASQDTLSYNEQFF.

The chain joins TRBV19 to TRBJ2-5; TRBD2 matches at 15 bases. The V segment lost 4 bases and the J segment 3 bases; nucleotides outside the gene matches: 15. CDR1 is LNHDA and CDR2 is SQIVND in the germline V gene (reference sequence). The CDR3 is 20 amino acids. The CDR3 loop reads CASSKTSGLAGGTLEETQYF. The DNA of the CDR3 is TGTGCCAGTAGTAAAACGTCGGGACTAGCGGGGGGCACGCTCGAAGAGACCCAGTACTTC.

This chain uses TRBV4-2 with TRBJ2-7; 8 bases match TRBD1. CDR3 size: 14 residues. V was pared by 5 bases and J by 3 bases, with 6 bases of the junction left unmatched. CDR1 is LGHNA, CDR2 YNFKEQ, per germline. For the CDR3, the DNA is TGTGCCAGCAGCTCTACCGGACAGGGCTACGAGCAGTACTTC. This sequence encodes CASSSTGQGYEQYF.

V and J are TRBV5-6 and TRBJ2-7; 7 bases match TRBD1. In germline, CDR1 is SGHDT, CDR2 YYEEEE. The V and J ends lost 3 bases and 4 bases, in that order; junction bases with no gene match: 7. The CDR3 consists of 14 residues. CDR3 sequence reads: CASSWTGRPYEQYF. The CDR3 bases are TGTGCCAGCAGCTGGACAGGCCGACCTTACGAGCAGTACTTC.

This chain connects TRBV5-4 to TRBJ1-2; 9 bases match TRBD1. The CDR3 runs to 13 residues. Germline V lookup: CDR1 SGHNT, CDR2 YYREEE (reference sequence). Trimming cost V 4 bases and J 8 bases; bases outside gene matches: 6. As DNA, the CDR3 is TGTGCCAGCAGCGCTTACAGGGGGCAGGGCTACACCTTC. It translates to CASSAYRGQGYTF. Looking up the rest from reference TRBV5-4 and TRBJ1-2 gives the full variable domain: ETGVTQSPTHLIKTRGQQVTLRCSSQSGHNTVSWYQQALGQGPQFIFQYYREEENGRGNFPPRFSGLQFPNYSSELNVNALELDDSALYLCASSAYRGQGYTFGSGTRLTVV.

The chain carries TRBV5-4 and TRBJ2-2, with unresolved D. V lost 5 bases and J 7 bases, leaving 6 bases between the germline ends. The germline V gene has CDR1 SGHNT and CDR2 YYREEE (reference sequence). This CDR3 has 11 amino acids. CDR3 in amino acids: CASSFLGELFF. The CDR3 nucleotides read TGTGCCAGCAGTTTTCTCGGGGAGCTGTTTTTT.

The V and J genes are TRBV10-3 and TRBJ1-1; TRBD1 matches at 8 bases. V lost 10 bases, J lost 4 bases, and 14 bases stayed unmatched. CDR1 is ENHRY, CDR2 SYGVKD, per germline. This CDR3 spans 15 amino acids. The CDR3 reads CATSRDRQGVTEAFF. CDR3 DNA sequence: TGTGCCACCTCCCGGGACAGGCAGGGGGTCACTGAAGCTTTCTTT.

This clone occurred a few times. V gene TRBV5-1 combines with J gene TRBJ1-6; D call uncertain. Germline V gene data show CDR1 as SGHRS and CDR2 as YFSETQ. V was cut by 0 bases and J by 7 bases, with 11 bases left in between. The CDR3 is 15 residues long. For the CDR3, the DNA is TGCGCCAGCAGCTTGGCAGGCGCCTCAAATTCACCCCTCCACTTT. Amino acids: CASSLAGASNSPLHF. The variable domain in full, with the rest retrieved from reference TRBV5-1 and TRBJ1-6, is KAGVTQTPRYLIKTRGQQVTLSCSPISGHRSVSWYQQTPGQGLQFLFEYFSETQRNKGNFPGRFSGRQFSNSRSEMNVSTLELGDSALYLCASSLAGASNSPLHFGNGTRLTVT.

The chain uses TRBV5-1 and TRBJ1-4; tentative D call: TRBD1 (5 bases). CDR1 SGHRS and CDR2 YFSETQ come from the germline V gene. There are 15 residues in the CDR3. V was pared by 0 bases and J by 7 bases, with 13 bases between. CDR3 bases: TGCGCCAGCAGCTTGGAGGGGAAAGGTTCTGAAAAACTGTTTTTT. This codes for CASSLEGKGSEKLFF.

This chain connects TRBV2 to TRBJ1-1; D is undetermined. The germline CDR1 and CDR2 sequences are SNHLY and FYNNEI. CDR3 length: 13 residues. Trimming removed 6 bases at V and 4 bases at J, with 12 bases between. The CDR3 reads CASSSGITTEAFF. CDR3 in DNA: TGTGCCAGCAGCTCCGGGATCACCACTGAAGCTTTCTTT.

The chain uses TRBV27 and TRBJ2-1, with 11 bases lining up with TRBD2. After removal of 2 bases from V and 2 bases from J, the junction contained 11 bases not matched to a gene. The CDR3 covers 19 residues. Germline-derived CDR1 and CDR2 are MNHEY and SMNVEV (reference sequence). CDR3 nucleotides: TGTGCCAGCAGTTTACTAGCGGGGGGTGATTATTGGACCTACAATGAGCAGTTCTTC. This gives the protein CASSLLAGGDYWTYNEQFF.

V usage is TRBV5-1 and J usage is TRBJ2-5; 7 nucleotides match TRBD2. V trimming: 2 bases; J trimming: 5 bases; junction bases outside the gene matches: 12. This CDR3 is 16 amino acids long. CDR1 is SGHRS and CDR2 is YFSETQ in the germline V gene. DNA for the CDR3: TGCGCCAGCAGCTTTAATATAGCGGGCGAGTGGGAGACCCAGTACTTC. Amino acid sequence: CASSFNIAGEWETQYF.

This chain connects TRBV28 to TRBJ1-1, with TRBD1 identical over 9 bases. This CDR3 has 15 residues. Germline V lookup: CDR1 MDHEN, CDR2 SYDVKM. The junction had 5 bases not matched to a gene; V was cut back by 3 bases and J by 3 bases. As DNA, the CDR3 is TGTGCCAGCAGTTTGCCACAGGGGGCGTACACTGAAGCTTTCTTT. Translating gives CASSLPQGAYTEAFF.

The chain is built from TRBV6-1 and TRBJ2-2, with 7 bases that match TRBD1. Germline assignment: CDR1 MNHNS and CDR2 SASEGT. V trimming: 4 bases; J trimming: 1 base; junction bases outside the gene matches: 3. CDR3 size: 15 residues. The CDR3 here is CASSGDSGNTGELFF. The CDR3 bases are TGTGCCAGCAGTGGGGACAGTGGGAACACCGGGGAGCTGTTTTTT.

The CDR3 sequence: CASSPDIERPGHGNTIYF. The CDR3 DNA follows: TGTGCCAGCTCACCAGACATAGAAAGACCGGGACATGGAAACACCATATATTTT. The chain employs TRBV18 and TRBJ1-3, with D tentatively TRBD1 (6 bases). Deletions cut 2 bases from V and 3 bases from J, with 20 bases between. Germline V gene data show CDR1 as KGHSH and CDR2 as LQKENI. The CDR3 totals 18 residues.

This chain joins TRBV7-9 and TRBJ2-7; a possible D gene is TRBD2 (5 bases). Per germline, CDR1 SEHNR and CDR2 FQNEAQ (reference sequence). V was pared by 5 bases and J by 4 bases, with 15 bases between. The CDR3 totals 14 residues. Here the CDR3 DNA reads TGTGCCAGCAGCCAGGAGGAAACGTGGTACGAGCAGTACTTC. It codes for CASSQEETWYEQYF.

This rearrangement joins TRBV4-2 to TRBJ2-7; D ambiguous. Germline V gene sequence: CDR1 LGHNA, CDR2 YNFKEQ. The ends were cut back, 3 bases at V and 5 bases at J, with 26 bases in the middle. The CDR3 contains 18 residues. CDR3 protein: CASSQTPTASLRLHEQYF. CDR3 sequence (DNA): TGTGCCAGCAGCCAGACCCCGACCGCTAGTCTTAGGCTGCACGAGCAGTACTTC.

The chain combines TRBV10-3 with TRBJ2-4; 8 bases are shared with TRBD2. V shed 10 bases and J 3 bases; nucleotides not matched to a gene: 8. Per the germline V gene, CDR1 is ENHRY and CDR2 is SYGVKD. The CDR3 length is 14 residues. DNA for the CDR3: TGTGCCAGCACCCCAGCGGGGGTCAAAAACATTCAGTACTTC. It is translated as CASTPAGVKNIQYF.

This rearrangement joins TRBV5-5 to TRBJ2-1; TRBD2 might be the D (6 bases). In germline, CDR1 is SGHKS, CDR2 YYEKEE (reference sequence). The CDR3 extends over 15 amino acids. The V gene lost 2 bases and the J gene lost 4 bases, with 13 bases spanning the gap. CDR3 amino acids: CASSFSGTDYNEQFF. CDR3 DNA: TGTGCCAGCAGCTTTAGCGGAACCGATTACAATGAGCAGTTCTTC.

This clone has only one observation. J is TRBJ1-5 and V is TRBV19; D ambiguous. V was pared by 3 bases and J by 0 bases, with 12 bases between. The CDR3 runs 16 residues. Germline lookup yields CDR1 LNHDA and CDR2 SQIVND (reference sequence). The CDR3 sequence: CASSILAGYSNQPQHF. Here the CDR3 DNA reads TGTGCCAGTAGTATCCTGGCAGGCTATAGCAATCAGCCCCAGCATTTT.

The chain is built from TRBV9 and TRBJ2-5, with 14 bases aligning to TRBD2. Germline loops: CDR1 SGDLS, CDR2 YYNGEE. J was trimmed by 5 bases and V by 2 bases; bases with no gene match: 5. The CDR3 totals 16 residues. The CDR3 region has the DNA TGTGCCAGCAGCGTGGGACTAGCGGGAGCTGGGGAGACCCAGTACTTC. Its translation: CASSVGLAGAGETQYF. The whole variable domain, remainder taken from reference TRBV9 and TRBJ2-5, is DSGVTQTPKHLITATGQRVTLRCSPRSGDLSVYWYQQSLDQGLQFLIQYYNGEERAKGNILERFSAQQFPDLHSELNLSSLELGDSALYFCASSVGLAGAGETQYFGPGTRLLVL.

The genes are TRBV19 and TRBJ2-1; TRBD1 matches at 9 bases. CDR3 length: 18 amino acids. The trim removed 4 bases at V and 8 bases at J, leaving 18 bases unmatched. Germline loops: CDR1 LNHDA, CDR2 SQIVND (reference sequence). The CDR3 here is CASSRVDNRDRVYHEQFF. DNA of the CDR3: TGTGCCAGTAGTAGAGTAGATAACCGGGACAGGGTGTATCATGAGCAGTTCTTC.

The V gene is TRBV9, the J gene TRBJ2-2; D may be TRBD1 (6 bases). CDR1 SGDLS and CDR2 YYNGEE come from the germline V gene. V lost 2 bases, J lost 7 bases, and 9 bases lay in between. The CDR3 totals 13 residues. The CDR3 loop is CASSVAGVGELFF. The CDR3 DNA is TGTGCCAGCAGCGTTGCAGGGGTCGGGGAGCTGTTTTTT.

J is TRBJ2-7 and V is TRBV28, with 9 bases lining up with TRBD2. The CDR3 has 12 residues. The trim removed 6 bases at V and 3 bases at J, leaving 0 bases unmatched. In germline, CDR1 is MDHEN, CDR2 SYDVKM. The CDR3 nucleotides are TGTGCCAGCAGACTAGCGGGCTACGAGCAGTACTTC. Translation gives CASRLAGYEQYF.

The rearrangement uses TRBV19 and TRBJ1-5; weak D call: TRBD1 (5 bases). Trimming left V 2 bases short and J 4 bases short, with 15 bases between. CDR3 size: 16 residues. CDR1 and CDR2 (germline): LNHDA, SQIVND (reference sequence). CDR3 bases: TGTGCCAGTAGTATAACAGCGAGCGGGACTAATCAGCCCCAGCATTTT. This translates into CASSITASGTNQPQHF.

CDR3 in DNA: TGTGCCAGCAGTTTCCCGACAGTAAGCTCCTACGAGCAGTACTTC. The encoded protein is CASSFPTVSSYEQYF. The J gene is TRBJ2-7, the V gene TRBV28; possible D gene TRBD1, 5 bases. The CDR3 is made up of 15 amino acids. Deletions cut 3 bases from V and 0 bases from J, with 12 bases between. Germline CDR1 MDHEN, CDR2 SYDVKM.

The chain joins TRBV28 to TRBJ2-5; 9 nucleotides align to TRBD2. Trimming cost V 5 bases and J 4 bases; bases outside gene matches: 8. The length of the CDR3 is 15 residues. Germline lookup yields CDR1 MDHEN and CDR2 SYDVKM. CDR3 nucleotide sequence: TGTGCCAGCAGTCCACCTAGCGGGAAAAGAGAGACCCAGTACTTC. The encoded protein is CASSPPSGKRETQYF.